Presented here are 5 T cell receptor beta chains from one specimen sequenced in a study of shared clonotypes between healthy human individuals. Assay used: immunoSEQ multiplex PCR; TCRdb lists only in-frame clones, some missing. Of a few hundred thousand clones detected, around two thirds appear once; the ten largest clones hold around 10%. What was sequenced was memory CD4+ T cells sorted from blood. Subset noted: CD45RA-negative fraction. All receptors come from a man under 40 in good health.

This chain uses TRBV27 with TRBJ2-7, with D perhaps TRBD1 (6 bases). Deletions cut 4 bases from V and 3 bases from J, with 16 bases between. Germline V gene lookup returns CDR1 MNHEY and CDR2 SMNVEV (reference sequence). This CDR3 comprises 15 residues. The CDR3 DNA sequence: TGTGCCAGCAGTTCTTCTGTAGGCAGGGGCTACGAGCAGTACTTC. Translation: CASSSSVGRGYEQYF.

This chain links TRBV28 with TRBJ2-2, with 11 nucleotides matching TRBD2. V shed 6 bases and J 3 bases; nucleotides not matched to a gene: 6. The CDR3 covers 16 residues. Per the germline V gene, CDR1 is MDHEN and CDR2 is SYDVKM. The CDR3 bases are TGTGCCAGCAGAGACGGGACTAGCGGACACACCGGGGAGCTGTTTTTT. This sequence encodes CASRDGTSGHTGELFF.

The J gene is TRBJ1-1, the V gene TRBV29-1; a possible D gene is TRBD1 (5 bases). CDR3 length: 14 amino acids. CDR1 is SQVTM and CDR2 is ANQGSEA in the germline V gene. V gave up 7 bases and J gave up 4 bases, with 19 bases separating them. CDR3: CSGWIPRVGTEAFF. The CDR3 DNA reads as TGCAGCGGCTGGATTCCCAGGGTCGGCACTGAAGCTTTCTTT.

This clone has a handful of counts. The rearrangement uses TRBV27 and TRBJ2-7; 11 bases agree with TRBD2. Germline assignment: CDR1 MNHEY and CDR2 SMNVEV (reference sequence). Trimming cost V 7 bases and J 5 bases; bases outside gene matches: 13. The CDR3 runs to 16 residues. For the CDR3, the DNA is TGTGCCAGCACCCTCGAGACGGGACTAGCGGTCAACGAGCAGTACTTC. As protein: CASTLETGLAVNEQYF.

V is TRBV30 and J is TRBJ2-5, with 8 positions matching TRBD2. The ends lost 2 bases at V and 4 bases at J; junction bases unmatched: 6. CDR3 length: 14 amino acids. Per the germline V gene, CDR1 is GTSNPN and CDR2 is SVGIG (reference sequence). DNA of the CDR3: TGTGCCTGGAGTAAGCGGGAGTTGAGAGAGACCCAGTACTTC. Its translation: CAWSKRELRETQYF.